The 16 T cell receptor beta chains listed next were all sequenced from one sample in a study of blood T cell repertoires in COVID-19. TCRdb's copy holds only in-frame clones and misses some; the assay was immunoSEQ multiplex PCR. The profile shows 180,000 or so clones, 76% of them singletons. The sequencing sample was made of peripheral blood. The source is a woman aged 50 to 60 with active or convalescent COVID-19.

The CDR3 DNA follows: TGTGCCAGCTCACCTAACGGGGTCTCTGGAAACACCATATATTTT. Its protein is CASSPNGVSGNTIYF. This rearrangement joins TRBV18 to TRBJ1-3, with unresolved D. This CDR3 contains 15 residues. CDR1 and CDR2 from the germline V gene are KGHSH and LQKENI. V lost 3 bases, J lost 0 bases, and 9 bases lay in between.

V gene TRBV6-2 or TRBV6-3 combines with J gene TRBJ2-2, with 9 nucleotides matching TRBD1. The CDR3 has 16 amino acids. Germline loops: CDR1 MNHEY, CDR2 SVGEGT. Losses at the gene ends were 2 bases for V and 0 bases for J; bases not matched to a gene: 1. The CDR3 is CASSYGTGTNTGELFF. The CDR3 DNA reads TGTGCCAGCAGTTACGGGACAGGGACGAACACCGGGGAGCTGTTTTTT.

The chain joins TRBV30 to TRBJ1-5; a weak D match, TRBD1 (6 bases). Trimming took off 6 bases at V and 3 bases at J, with 15 bases between the two ends. In germline, CDR1 is GTSNPN, CDR2 SVGIG (reference sequence). This CDR3 is 14 amino acids long. CDR3 sequence: CACTPGGLNQPQHF. CDR3 nucleotide sequence: TGTGCCTGCACCCCCGGGGGGCTCAATCAGCCCCAGCATTTT.

The chain recombines TRBV28 with TRBJ2-5; TRBD2 matches at 9 bases. There are 19 residues in the CDR3. Germline trimming cut 6 bases from V and 7 bases from J; bases unmatched to any gene: 24. Germline CDR1 is MDHEN and CDR2 is SYDVKM. Written as DNA, the CDR3 is TGTGCCAGCAGGCTGGGGGATTTAGCGGGAGCGGGGTCGGGCGGGACCCAGTACTTC. As protein: CASRLGDLAGAGSGGTQYF.

This chain links TRBV3-1 (or the pseudogene TRBV3-2) with TRBJ1-3; D unclear. This CDR3 region has 16 residues. Germline V CDR1 and CDR2: LGHDT, YNNKEL (reference sequence). The V and J ends lost 0 bases and 3 bases respectively, with 12 bases between them. CDR3 nucleotide sequence: TGTGCCAGCAGCCAAGATTTGTCATCCTATGGAAACACCATATATTTT. It yields the protein CASSQDLSSYGNTIYF.

The chain has TRBV7-8 and TRBJ1-2; D is possibly TRBD1 (6 bases). The CDR3 contains 14 residues. Per germline, CDR1 SGHVS and CDR2 FQNEAQ. Trimming cost V 0 bases and J 6 bases, with 11 bases left between them. The CDR3 loop is CASSLAAGEDGYTF. The CDR3 bases are TGTGCCAGCAGCTTAGCGGCAGGGGAAGATGGCTACACCTTC.

This chain connects TRBV5-4 to TRBJ1-4, with D perhaps matching TRBD1 (6 bases). The V gene lost 4 bases and the J gene lost 6 bases, with 13 bases spanning the gap. Germline values: CDR1 SGHNT, CDR2 YYREEE (reference sequence). The CDR3 covers 14 residues. In DNA, the CDR3 is TGTGCCAGCAGCGAAGGGGGTAGCGATGAAAAACTGTTTTTT. Amino acids: CASSEGGSDEKLFF.

The chain joins TRBV2 to TRBJ2-3, with TRBD2 matching over 14 bases. Germline values: CDR1 SNHLY, CDR2 FYNNEI. The V segment lost 3 bases and the J segment 0 bases; nucleotides outside the gene matches: 5. The CDR3 totals 18 residues. CDR3 sequence: CASSDPTSGRGSTDTQYF. The CDR3 DNA is TGTGCCAGCAGTGACCCGACTAGCGGGAGGGGAAGCACAGATACGCAGTATTTT.

The chain couples TRBV3-1 (or the pseudogene TRBV3-2) to TRBJ1-1; no definite D call. Germline V CDR1 and CDR2: LGHDT, YNNKEL (reference sequence). The germline V and J ends were trimmed by 6 bases and 5 bases, with 19 bases remaining between them. The CDR3 has 15 amino acids. The CDR3 is CASSQPGPPGTEAFF. The CDR3 region has the DNA TGTGCCAGCAGTCAACCGGGTCCCCCGGGGACTGAAGCTTTCTTT.

This clone was counted only a few times. The gene calls are TRBV25-1 and TRBJ1-2, with D tentatively TRBD1 (5 bases). V was clipped by 3 bases and J by 2 bases, with 19 bases between them. The germline gives CDR1 MGHDK, CDR2 SYGVNS. The CDR3 is 17 amino acids. This CDR3 is CASSDSGTNFANYGYTF. The CDR3 DNA is TGTGCCAGCAGTGACTCCGGGACTAACTTCGCCAACTATGGCTACACCTTC.

This clone was seen a few times. The rearrangement uses TRBV19 and TRBJ1-4; D is perhaps TRBD1 (6 bases). V lost 8 bases, J lost 0 bases, and 13 bases lay in between. The CDR3 totals 15 residues. The germline V gene encodes CDR1 LNHDA and CDR2 SQIVND (reference sequence). The CDR3 nucleotides read TGTGCCAGTGCCAGGGGAACTGCAACTAATGAAAAACTGTTTTTT. Its translation: CASARGTATNEKLFF.

The chain employs TRBV19 and TRBJ1-3, with a possible D match to TRBD1 (5 bases). The V gene lost 7 bases and the J gene lost 4 bases, with 14 bases spanning the gap. Germline loops: CDR1 LNHDA, CDR2 SQIVND (reference sequence). The CDR3 totals 14 residues. CDR3 sequence: CASNGQGIGNTIYF. DNA of the CDR3: TGTGCCAGTAATGGCCAGGGAATCGGAAACACCATATATTTT.

The chain combines TRBV30 with TRBJ2-5, with 8 bases that match TRBD1. The CDR3 is 14 residues long. Germline lookup yields CDR1 GTSNPN and CDR2 SVGIG (reference sequence). J gave up 4 bases and V 6 bases, and 10 bases lay outside the gene matches. The CDR3 region has the DNA TGTGCCTGCACGACAGGGGCGGGTGGAGAGACCCAGTACTTC. As protein: CACTTGAGGETQYF.

This clone was counted a few times. V usage is TRBV7-2 and J usage is TRBJ2-1; TRBD2 agrees at 12 bases. This CDR3 has 19 amino acids. V shed 1 base, J shed 7 bases, and the junction held 14 bases outside the gene matches. Germline V gene lookup returns CDR1 SGHTA and CDR2 FQGNSA. Here the CDR3 reads CASSLEASGRASGGNEQFF. The CDR3, as DNA: TGTGCCAGCAGCTTAGAGGCTAGCGGGAGGGCCAGTGGCGGAAATGAGCAGTTCTTC.

J is TRBJ1-5 and V is TRBV6-1; TRBD1 might be the D (5 bases). This CDR3 spans 14 amino acids. CDR1 and CDR2 (germline): MNHNS, SASEGT. Trimming took 3 bases from V and 0 from J, leaving 6 bases between them. Written as DNA, the CDR3 is TGTGCCAGCAGTGAGGGGGGTAGCAATCAGCCCCAGCATTTT. It translates to CASSEGGSNQPQHF.

This clone has only a few counts. The chain carries TRBV6-2 or TRBV6-3 and TRBJ1-4, with 8 bases that match TRBD1. Germline values: CDR1 MNHEY, CDR2 SVGEGT. The CDR3 runs to 14 residues. The trim removed 4 bases at V and 8 bases at J, leaving 6 bases unmatched. This CDR3 reads CASSSTGVGEKLFF. The DNA for the CDR3 is TGTGCCAGCAGTTCGACAGGGGTGGGAGAAAAACTGTTTTTT.